This TCR beta chain was documented in a study of T cell repertoires in cytomegalovirus infection. Study-wide background: Based on public TCR beta signatures, there were indications of CMV infection and of a matching HLA type. Study-level results: HLA-C-restricted CMV clonotypes gave the most frequent clonotype in two of eight donors.

This clonotype was found many times. The antigen is not known. A single record per CDR3 protein comes from TCRdb applying MiXCR to the reads. The table shows around 330,000 distinct CDR3 sequences, with roughly a sixth occurring only once. V lost 5 bases and J lost 10; bases outside the gene matches: 9. In germline, CDR1 is MDHEN, CDR2 SYDVKM. The CDR3 has 13 amino acids. The source of this sequence is a human donor in good health (CMV status not recorded). Some clones in this sample may be carry-over from other donors' samples. Material for sequencing was PBMCs. The V call is TRBV28, the J call TRBJ1-2, with TRBD1 matching 8 bases. CDR3 region: CASSLTGQADYTF. The CDR3 coding sequence is TGTGCCAGCAGTCTTACGGGACAGGCGGACTACACCTTC.